Shown below are 25 T cell receptor beta chains from a single sample sequenced in a study of CD8 T cells in Susac syndrome. Random hexamers were used to reverse transcribe about 0.5 to 1 ug of RNA. TCRdb recomputed calls from the immunoSEQ multiplex PCR reads with MiXCR, one row per CDR3 protein. The data contain tens of thousands of distinct CDR3 sequences, 85% to 95% of them singletons. The specimen was CD4+ T cells from PBMCs. The source is a human donor with Susac syndrome.

The chain combines TRBV27 with TRBJ1-1; D gene unclear. The ends were cut back, 3 bases at V and 2 bases at J, with 13 bases in the middle. The germline gives CDR1 MNHEY, CDR2 SMNVEV (reference sequence). This CDR3 contains 15 residues. CDR3 nucleotides: TGTGCCAGCAGTTTCTCCCTCCCCACAAACACTGAAGCTTTCTTT. Its protein product is CASSFSLPTNTEAFF.

The chain employs TRBV20-1 and TRBJ1-2; 7 bases are a match to TRBD1. The J segment lost 5 bases and the V segment lost 3 bases, leaving 6 bases of the junction unmatched. Germline CDR1 and CDR2: DFQATT and SNEGSKA (reference sequence). There are 13 residues in the CDR3. The CDR3 here is CSASIKQGYGYTF. The CDR3 DNA follows: TGCAGTGCTAGCATCAAACAGGGGTATGGCTACACCTTC.

The rearrangement links TRBV19 to TRBJ1-2; D is possibly TRBD1 (6 bases). The germline V gene encodes CDR1 LNHDA and CDR2 SQIVND (reference sequence). V was pared by 6 bases and J by 4 bases, with 15 bases between. This CDR3 has 14 amino acids. The CDR3 region is CASSNTGKAYGYTF. The DNA of the CDR3 is TGTGCCAGTAGCAATACAGGGAAGGCCTATGGCTACACCTTC.

This sequence joins TRBV20-1 and TRBJ2-7; 11 bases are shared with TRBD2. This CDR3 region has 12 residues. From germline, CDR1 is DFQATT and CDR2 SNEGSKA (reference sequence). CDR3 region: CKVAGGPYEQYF. CDR3 nucleotides: TGCAAGGTAGCGGGGGGGCCTTACGAGCAGTACTTC.

This clonotype was detected a few times. The chain joins TRBV11-2 to TRBJ2-7; TRBD2 matches at 9 bases. Germline V gives CDR1 SGHAT, CDR2 FQNNGV. The CDR3 sequence is 17 residues long. J was trimmed by 5 bases and V by 6 bases; bases with no gene match: 17. CDR3 loop: CASRYPRRGRGCDEQYF. In DNA, the CDR3 is TGTGCCAGCAGATACCCGCGGCGCGGGAGGGGGTGCGACGAGCAGTACTTC.

The V call is TRBV29-1, the J call TRBJ1-2; D ambiguous. Germline CDR1 is SQVTM and CDR2 is ANQGSEA. This CDR3 comprises 12 residues. V was cut by 8 bases and J by 8 bases, with 18 bases left in between. The CDR3 DNA sequence: TGCAGCCTGGCCCGGGGAGAAGGGGGCTACACCTTC. Translated, it gives CSLARGEGGYTF.

This clonotype was seen a handful of times. The chain joins TRBV29-1 to TRBJ2-7, with D unclear. V lost 7 bases and J lost 6, with 16 bases in between. The CDR3 length is 12 residues. CDR1 SQVTM and CDR2 ANQGSEA come from the germline V gene. Here the CDR3 reads CSANLLWGEQYF. The CDR3 DNA reads TGCAGCGCCAACCTCTTGTGGGGCGAGCAGTACTTC.

The chain has TRBV27 and TRBJ2-6; D uncertain. V lost 7 bases and J lost 0, with 7 bases in between. Germline V lookup: CDR1 MNHEY, CDR2 SMNVEV (reference sequence). The CDR3 is 14 residues long. DNA of the CDR3: TGTGCCAGCACCTTATACTCTGGGGCCAACGTCCTGACTTTC. Protein: CASTLYSGANVLTF.

The chain recombines TRBV27 with TRBJ2-2, with no clear D. The germline V gene has CDR1 MNHEY and CDR2 SMNVEV (reference sequence). The CDR3 runs 14 residues. V lost 10 bases and J 9 bases, leaving 21 bases between the germline ends. The CDR3 DNA sequence: TGTGCCACCTCCAAGGGATCCTCCCCCCGGGAGCTGTTTTTT. This sequence encodes CATSKGSSPRELFF.

Worth noting for this clonotype: One end of the junction fails to match germline, which may point to a read error. The chain has TRBV6-1 and TRBJ2-7, with 10 bases that match TRBD2. CDR3 length: 15 amino acids. Germline CDR1 is MNHNS and CDR2 is SASEGT. This CDR3 reads CASGEELAGSYEQYF. The CDR3 bases are TGTGCCAGCGGTGAAGAACTAGCGGGGTCCTACGAGCAGTACTTC.

The chain combines TRBV11-2 with TRBJ2-7, with a weak D call TRBD1 (5 bases). The CDR3 has 12 amino acids. Germline V lookup: CDR1 SGHAT, CDR2 FQNNGV. The V end lost 9 bases, the J end lost 3 bases, and 12 bases lay between the germline ends. The CDR3 region is CARRGFNYEQYF. CDR3 in DNA: TGTGCCAGAAGGGGATTCAACTACGAGCAGTACTTC.

The V gene is TRBV3-1, the J gene TRBJ2-3, with 7 bases matching TRBD2. The CDR3 loop spans 16 amino acids. V shed 4 bases and J 1 base; nucleotides not matched to a gene: 8. The germline CDR1 and CDR2 sequences are LGHDT and YNNKEL (reference sequence). CDR3 sequence (DNA): TGTGCCAGCAGCCCATTAGCGGGCGGGGGCACAGATACGCAGTATTTT. Its translation: CASSPLAGGGTDTQYF.

The J gene is TRBJ2-6, the V gene TRBV6-5, with D maybe TRBD2 (6 bases). V was trimmed by 8 bases and J by 2 bases, leaving 10 bases between them. This CDR3 has 14 residues. The germline V gene has CDR1 MNHEY and CDR2 SVGAGI. CDR3 DNA: TGTGCCAGCCTTGGGACTGCTGGGGCCAACGTCCTGACTTTC. Its protein is CASLGTAGANVLTF.

This rearrangement joins TRBV3-1 to TRBJ2-4, with TRBD1 as a possible D gene (5 bases). Looked up from germline, CDR1 is LGHDT and CDR2 is YNNKEL (reference sequence). There are 13 residues in the CDR3. Trimming removed 1 base at V and 4 bases at J, with 5 bases between. Here the CDR3 reads CASSQGQKNIQYF. CDR3 DNA sequence: TGTGCCAGCAGCCAAGGACAGAAAAACATTCAGTACTTC.

V is TRBV2 and J is TRBJ2-5; D might be TRBD1 (6 bases). The CDR3 has 12 amino acids. V shed 5 bases and J shed 5 bases, with 9 bases lying between them. The germline V gene has CDR1 SNHLY and CDR2 FYNNEI. The CDR3 protein is CASSYRDETQYF. The CDR3 DNA follows: TGTGCCAGCAGTTACAGGGACGAGACCCAGTACTTC.

The J gene is TRBJ1-6, the V gene TRBV4-1, with D tentatively TRBD1 (5 bases). The CDR3 has 12 amino acids. Per germline, CDR1 MGHRA and CDR2 YSYEKL. Between the trimmed V and J ends, which lost 6 bases and 9 bases, there was a span of 9 bases. CDR3 DNA: TGCGCCAGCAGAGCAGGGTCTTCACCCCTCCACTTT. Translation gives CASRAGSSPLHF.

The chain joins TRBV4-3 to TRBJ2-5; possibly TRBD2 for D (5 bases). From germline, CDR1 is LGHNA and CDR2 YSLEER. CDR3 length: 14 residues. The germline V and J ends were trimmed by 3 bases and 5 bases, with 13 bases remaining between them. CDR3 nucleotides: TGCGCCAGCAGCCAGCAACTAGTAGGCGAGACCCAGTACTTC. Translating gives CASSQQLVGETQYF.

The chain employs TRBV20-1 and TRBJ1-4; the D gene is possibly TRBD1 (5 bases). CDR1 is DFQATT and CDR2 is SNEGSKA in the germline V gene (reference sequence). Trimming took off 6 bases at V and 3 bases at J, with 11 bases between the two ends. This CDR3 has 13 residues. In nucleotides, the CDR3 is TGCAGTGCCCACGGGGGAGCTAATGAAAAACTGTTTTTT. Protein: CSAHGGANEKLFF.

The chain joins TRBV7-6 to TRBJ1-1; 8 nucleotides agree with TRBD1. The junction had 4 bases not matched to a gene; V was cut back by 5 bases and J by 2 bases. Germline CDR1 is SGHVS and CDR2 is FNYEAQ. CDR3 length equals 14 residues. CDR3 in DNA: TGTGCCAGCAGCCTCAGGGGGCCAAACACTGAAGCTTTCTTT. Residues: CASSLRGPNTEAFF.

This clonotype was observed a handful of times. The gene calls are TRBV11-2 and TRBJ1-5; D not certain. The V end was cut by 1 base, the J end by 4 bases, with 11 bases between. The length of the CDR3 is 15 residues. Per germline, CDR1 SGHAT and CDR2 FQNNGV. CDR3 sequence: CASSLGIGQNQPQHF. DNA of the CDR3: TGTGCCAGCAGCTTAGGAATCGGGCAGAATCAGCCCCAGCATTTT.

DNA for the CDR3: TGCGCCAGCAGCTTAGGGGGGGGACTTGATACTGAAGCTTTCTTT. Its translation is CASSLGGGLDTEAFF. This chain joins TRBV5-1 and TRBJ1-1, with D perhaps TRBD1 (6 bases). Trimming removed 2 bases from V and 5 bases from J, with 16 bases in between. This CDR3 is 15 amino acids long. Germline lookup yields CDR1 SGHRS and CDR2 YFSETQ.

This chain links TRBV7-8 with TRBJ2-5, with TRBD2 matching 10 bases. The V gene end was trimmed by 5 bases and the J gene end by 5 bases; junction bases not matched to a gene: 17. Germline lookup yields CDR1 SGHVS and CDR2 FQNEAQ. The CDR3 loop spans 18 amino acids. CDR3 residues: CASSPGAGLAEFQETQYF. In DNA form, the CDR3 reads TGTGCCAGCAGCCCAGGGGCAGGACTAGCGGAATTTCAGGAGACCCAGTACTTC.

This chain connects TRBV11-2 to TRBJ1-5; perhaps TRBD1 as D (5 bases). This CDR3 contains 13 residues. Trimming shortened V by 1 base and J by 6 bases, and 7 bases separated the two germline ends. Germline V gene lookup returns CDR1 SGHAT and CDR2 FQNNGV. CDR3 region: CASSLGGGQPQHF. CDR3 bases: TGTGCCAGCAGCTTAGGGGGCGGTCAGCCCCAGCATTTT.

The V and J genes are TRBV5-1 and TRBJ2-3; D is possibly TRBD2 (5 bases). This CDR3 contains 14 residues. Germline CDR1 SGHRS, CDR2 YFSETQ. Trimming shortened V by 5 bases and J by 2 bases, and 12 bases separated the two germline ends. This chain's CDR3 is CASREDVPTDTQYF. CDR3 bases: TGCGCCAGCAGGGAGGACGTCCCCACAGATACGCAGTATTTT.

In DNA form, the CDR3 reads TGTGCCAGCAGAACGGGACAGGGAATATTTGGCTACACCTTC. Translation: CASRTGQGIFGYTF. The rearrangement links TRBV12-3 or TRBV12-4 to TRBJ1-2; 9 nucleotides match TRBD1. J was trimmed by 7 bases and V by 6 bases; bases with no gene match: 9. The CDR3 is made up of 14 amino acids.